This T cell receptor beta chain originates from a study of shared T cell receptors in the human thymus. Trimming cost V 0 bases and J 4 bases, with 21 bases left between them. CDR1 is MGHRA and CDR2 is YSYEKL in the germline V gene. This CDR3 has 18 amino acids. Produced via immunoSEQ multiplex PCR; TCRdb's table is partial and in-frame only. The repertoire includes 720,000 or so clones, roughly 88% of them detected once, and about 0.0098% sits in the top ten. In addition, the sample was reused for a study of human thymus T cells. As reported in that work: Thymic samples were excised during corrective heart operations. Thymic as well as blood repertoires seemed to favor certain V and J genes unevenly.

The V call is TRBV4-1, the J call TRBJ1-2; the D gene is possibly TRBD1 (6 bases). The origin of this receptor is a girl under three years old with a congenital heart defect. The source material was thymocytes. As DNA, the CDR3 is TGCGCCAGCAGCCAAGAAGAGAGCTTAAACAGGGTTCCCTATGGCTACACCTTC. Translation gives CASSQEESLNRVPYGYTF.